These 26 T cell receptor beta chains originate from one sample sequenced in a study of T cells after yellow fever vaccination. TCRdb re-called the 5' RACE reads with MiXCR, one entry per CDR3 protein. The sample shows about 240,000 distinct CDR3 sequences, 6.9% of them seen only once. Sequences were derived from CD4+ T cells sorted from PBMCs, sampled 15 days after the yellow fever booster vaccination. The receptors come from a man aged 30 to 45 who received the YFV17D yellow fever vaccine.

The chain carries TRBV7-9 and TRBJ1-4; D is uncertain. Per germline, CDR1 SEHNR and CDR2 FQNEAQ (reference sequence). CDR3 length: 13 residues. V was clipped by 3 bases and J by 3 bases, with 5 bases between them. The CDR3 reads CASSFNANEKLFF. Here the CDR3 DNA reads TGTGCCAGCAGCTTTAATGCTAATGAAAAACTGTTTTTT.

The V call is TRBV5-1, the J call TRBJ1-6; D is ambiguous. CDR1 is SGHRS, CDR2 YFSETQ, per germline. The length of the CDR3 is 13 residues. V gave up 0 bases and J gave up 6 bases, with 4 bases separating them. The CDR3 coding sequence is TGCGCCAGCAGCTTGGAAGCTAATTCACCCCTCCACTTT. As protein: CASSLEANSPLHF.

With respect to this clonotype: One end of the junction is discordant with germline, which a read error may explain. This rearrangement joins TRBV7-2 to TRBJ2-1, with D possibly matching TRBD1 (5 bases). The CDR3 length is 14 residues. CDR1 and CDR2 from the germline V gene are SGHTA and FQGNSA. CDR3 region: CASSFDSSSNEQFF. The CDR3 nucleotides are TGTGCCAGCAGCTTCGACAGCTCCTCCAATGAGCAGTTCTTC.

This clonotype was seen a handful of times. V usage is TRBV5-8 and J usage is TRBJ1-4; D unclear. CDR1 SGHTS and CDR2 YDEGEE come from the germline V gene. This CDR3 is 14 amino acids long. Trimming stripped 7 bases from V and 7 bases from J, with 17 bases between. The CDR3 DNA reads TGTGCCAGCTCATCGGGTGGGCTGGGTGAAAAACTGTTTTTT. Amino acids: CASSSGGLGEKLFF. Looking up the rest from reference TRBV5-8 and TRBJ1-4 gives the full variable domain: EAGVTQSPTHLIKTRGQQATLRCSPISGHTSVYWYQQALGLGLQFLLWYDEGEERNRGNFPPRFSGRQFPNYSSELNVNALELEDSALYLCASSSGGLGEKLFFGSGTQLSVL.

The chain employs TRBV6-1 and TRBJ2-3; maybe TRBD2 (5 bases). This CDR3 has 14 residues. CDR1 is MNHNS and CDR2 is SASEGT in the germline V gene. V lost 5 bases and J lost 3, with 12 bases in between. CDR3 sequence: CASSRLRGTDTQYF. CDR3 nucleotides: TGTGCCAGCAGTCGCCTTCGGGGTACAGATACGCAGTATTTT.

V gene TRBV20-1 combines with J gene TRBJ2-1; no definite D call. CDR1 and CDR2 from the germline V gene are DFQATT and SNEGSKA (reference sequence). This CDR3 is 12 amino acids long. Trimming took off 0 bases at V and 15 bases at J, with 15 bases between the two ends. In DNA, the CDR3 is TGCAGTGCTAGAGATCTGGCGAACCCAGGGTTCTTC. Amino acid sequence: CSARDLANPGFF.

This clonotype was observed a handful of times. V is TRBV12-3 or TRBV12-4 and J is TRBJ2-1; 7 nucleotides agree with TRBD2. This CDR3 contains 14 residues. After removal of 0 bases from V and 9 bases from J, the junction contained 5 bases not matched to a gene. DNA of the CDR3: TGTGCCAGCAGTTTAGCGGGAGGGCAGGCTGAGCAGTTCTTC. This translates into CASSLAGGQAEQFF.

This rearrangement joins TRBV20-1 to TRBJ2-3; D may be TRBD1 or TRBD2 (5 bases each). V lost 6 bases and J lost 3, with 16 bases in between. From germline, CDR1 is DFQATT and CDR2 SNEGSKA (reference sequence). The CDR3 totals 14 residues. In DNA, the CDR3 is TGCAGTGCCCCCAGGGTTGGGAGAACAGATACGCAGTATTTT. Encoded protein: CSAPRVGRTDTQYF.

This clonotype was observed at least ten times. V and J are TRBV5-1 and TRBJ2-1, with D tentatively TRBD1 (5 bases). V shed 0 bases and J shed 6 bases, with 10 bases lying between them. CDR1 is SGHRS and CDR2 is YFSETQ in the germline V gene. This CDR3 is built from 14 residues. CDR3 DNA sequence: TGCGCCAGCAGCTTGGCCCCTGGGGCCAATGAGCAGTTCTTC. This encodes CASSLAPGANEQFF.

This clonotype was found a few times. The chain recombines TRBV29-1 with TRBJ2-1; no clear D. CDR3 length: 10 amino acids. Germline loops: CDR1 SQVTM, CDR2 ANQGSEA. Trimming cost V 5 bases and J 9 bases, with 8 bases left between them. CDR3 residues: CSVLWLEQFF. Written as DNA, the CDR3 is TGCAGCGTTCTCTGGCTTGAGCAGTTCTTC.

The chain combines TRBV6-2 or TRBV6-3 with TRBJ2-7, with 9 nucleotides matching TRBD2. Germline-derived CDR1 and CDR2 are MNHEY and SVGEGT. With V trimmed by 6 bases and J by 3 bases, 9 bases remained unmatched. The CDR3 loop spans 15 amino acids. The CDR3 DNA is TGTGCCAGCAGCGGTCCGCTAGCGGGAATCTACGAGCAGTACTTC. Protein product: CASSGPLAGIYEQYF.

This clonotype was counted many times. V usage is TRBV12-3 or TRBV12-4 and J usage is TRBJ2-3; 7 bases are a match to TRBD2. This CDR3 contains 14 residues. V was pared by 7 bases and J by 5 bases, with 9 bases of the junction left unmatched. This chain's CDR3 is CASTLSIAGDTQYF. The CDR3 DNA reads as TGTGCCAGCACCCTATCAATAGCGGGAGATACGCAGTATTTT.

Many counts were recorded for this clonotype. The chain is built from TRBV4-1 and TRBJ2-3; D is possibly TRBD2 (5 bases). Germline V gives CDR1 MGHRA, CDR2 YSYEKL. V dropped 0 bases and J dropped 11 bases, with 15 bases sitting between them. The CDR3 runs 14 residues. CDR3 sequence reads: CASSQDQGLTEQYF. The CDR3 region has the DNA TGCGCCAGCAGCCAAGATCAAGGACTTACCGAGCAGTATTTT.

This clonotype was counted many times. The chain carries TRBV21-1 and TRBJ2-1; the D call TRBD1 from the table was never checked on the DNA. TRBV21-1 corresponds to a pseudogene. This CDR3 is built from 17 residues. As DNA, the CDR3 is TGTGCCATCAGCGTCGGGGTAGGGGGAGTGACCTACAATGAGCAGTTCTTC. This codes for CAISVGVGGVTYNEQFF.

This clonotype was found many times. The chain links TRBV5-6 to TRBJ2-2; D is perhaps TRBD1 or TRBD2 (5 bases each). Trimming removed 4 bases at V and 7 bases at J, with 20 bases between. The CDR3 consists of 16 residues. Germline-derived CDR1 and CDR2 are SGHDT and YYEEEE. CDR3 sequence (DNA): TGTGCCAGCAGCCTTGTGGGGAGTCGAACAGGCGGGGAGCTGTTTTTT. Residues: CASSLVGSRTGGELFF.

In this sample, this clonotype turned up a few times. V is TRBV28 and J is TRBJ2-5, with 14 bases fitting TRBD2. With 10 bases clipped from V and 9 bases from J, the junction kept 7 bases outside the gene matches. The germline CDR1 and CDR2 sequences are MDHEN and SYDVKM. The length of the CDR3 is 13 residues. The CDR3 protein is CATGTSGRGAQYF. In DNA form, the CDR3 reads TGTGCCACCGGGACTAGCGGGAGAGGGGCCCAGTACTTC.

The chain links TRBV7-2 to TRBJ2-4, with 8 bases lining up with TRBD2. The J segment lost 7 bases and the V segment lost 5 bases, leaving 10 bases of the junction unmatched. The germline CDR1 and CDR2 sequences are SGHTA and FQGNSA. The CDR3 spans 15 residues. The CDR3 reads CASSKSGSTMNIQYF. Written as DNA, the CDR3 is TGTGCCAGCAGCAAAAGCGGGAGTACGATGAACATTCAGTACTTC.

The chain carries TRBV20-1 and TRBJ2-7, with 13 positions matching TRBD2. Germline assignment: CDR1 DFQATT and CDR2 SNEGSKA (reference sequence). The CDR3 has 14 residues. The ends lost 6 bases at V and 3 bases at J; junction bases unmatched: 5. The CDR3 DNA sequence: TGCAGTGCGGAGGGACTAGCGGGAAACTACGAGCAGTACTTC. This gives the protein CSAEGLAGNYEQYF.

The table lists this clonotype with a few counts. The CDR3 nucleotides read TGTGCCAGCAGCCCCCGAGCGGGAAACAATGAGCAGTTCTTC. The encoded protein is CASSPRAGNNEQFF. The V and J genes are TRBV7-9 and TRBJ2-1; 7 bases are a match to TRBD2. With V trimmed by 5 bases and J by 5 bases, 6 bases remained unmatched. Germline lookup yields CDR1 SEHNR and CDR2 FQNEAQ (reference sequence). This CDR3 is built from 14 residues.

This chain uses TRBV19 with TRBJ1-1; D not certain. Germline V gives CDR1 LNHDA, CDR2 SQIVND (reference sequence). CDR3 length equals 12 residues. V was clipped by 3 bases and J by 1 base, with 3 bases between them. Written as DNA, the CDR3 is TGTGCCAGTAGTATGGGGAACACTGAAGCTTTCTTT. It encodes CASSMGNTEAFF.

Many counts were recorded for this clonotype. The chain employs TRBV7-2 and TRBJ1-1, with 9 positions matching TRBD1. Germline-derived CDR1 and CDR2 are SGHTA and FQGNSA. Trimming removed 7 bases from V and 5 bases from J; junction bases left unmatched: 5. This CDR3 has 13 residues. CDR3 region: CASTNRGRTEAFF. The CDR3 DNA reads as TGTGCCAGCACCAACAGGGGGCGTACTGAAGCTTTCTTT.

This chain joins TRBV4-1 and TRBJ1-2; 7 bases align to TRBD1. The CDR3 is 14 amino acids. CDR1 is MGHRA, CDR2 YSYEKL, per germline. J was trimmed by 8 bases and V by 4 bases; bases with no gene match: 10. CDR3 amino acids: CASSRRDRGTGYTF. In DNA, the CDR3 is TGCGCCAGCAGCCGCCGGGACAGAGGGACCGGCTACACCTTC.

A few counts support this clonotype. This sequence joins TRBV6-5 and TRBJ2-1; D not resolved. Germline lookup yields CDR1 MNHEY and CDR2 SVGAGI. Between the trimmed V and J ends, which lost 10 bases and 0 bases, there was a span of 13 bases. The CDR3 has 14 amino acids. CDR3: CATGELGSYNEQFF. CDR3 coding DNA: TGTGCCACCGGCGAACTGGGCTCCTACAATGAGCAGTTCTTC.

By share, this clonotype counts as medium-sized. The V call is TRBV7-2, the J call TRBJ2-5; D is tentatively TRBD1 or TRBD2 (6 bases each). CDR3 length: 14 amino acids. Trimming removed 2 bases at V and 5 bases at J, with 12 bases between. The germline CDR1 and CDR2 sequences are SGHTA and FQGNSA. The CDR3 protein is CASSLMGGGETQYF. The CDR3 DNA reads TGTGCCAGCAGCTTAATGGGGGGCGGCGAGACCCAGTACTTC.

This clonotype was detected a few times. One end of the junction fails to match germline, which may point to a read error. Written as DNA, the CDR3 is TGTGCCAGCAGCATAGCTTTGGGCGATACGCAGTATTTT. Its translation is CASSIALGDTQYF. The chain employs TRBV7-9 and TRBJ2-3; no definite D call. This CDR3 has 13 residues. Germline V gene data show CDR1 as SEHNR and CDR2 as FQNEAQ (reference sequence).

This sequence joins TRBV5-4 and TRBJ1-1; D is unresolved. Germline CDR1 is SGHNT and CDR2 is YYREEE (reference sequence). The CDR3 runs to 15 residues. Trimming shortened V by 0 bases and J by 4 bases, and 13 bases separated the two germline ends. The CDR3 here is CASSLAGTVFTEAFF. The CDR3 DNA sequence: TGTGCCAGCAGCTTGGCCGGCACGGTTTTCACTGAAGCTTTCTTT.